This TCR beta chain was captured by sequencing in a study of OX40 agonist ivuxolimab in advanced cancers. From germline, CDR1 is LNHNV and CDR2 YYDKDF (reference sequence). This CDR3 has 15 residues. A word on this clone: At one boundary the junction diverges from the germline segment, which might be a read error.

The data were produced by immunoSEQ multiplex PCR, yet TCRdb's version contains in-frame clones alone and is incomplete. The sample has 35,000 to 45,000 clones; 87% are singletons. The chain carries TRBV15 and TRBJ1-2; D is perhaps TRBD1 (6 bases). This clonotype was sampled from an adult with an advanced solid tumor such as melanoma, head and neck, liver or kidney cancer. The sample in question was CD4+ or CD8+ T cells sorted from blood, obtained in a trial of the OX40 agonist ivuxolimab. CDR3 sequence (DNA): TGTGCCACCAGCAGAGAAGGGGGAACAGGACAAGGGATCTCCTTC. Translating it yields CATSREGGTGQGISF.